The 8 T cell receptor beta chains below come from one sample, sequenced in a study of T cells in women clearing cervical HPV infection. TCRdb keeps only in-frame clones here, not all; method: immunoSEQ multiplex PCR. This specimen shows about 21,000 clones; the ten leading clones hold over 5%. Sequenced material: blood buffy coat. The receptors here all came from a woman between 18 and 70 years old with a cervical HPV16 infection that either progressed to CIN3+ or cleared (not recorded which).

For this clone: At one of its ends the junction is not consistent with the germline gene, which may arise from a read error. CDR3 DNA, as far as it was read: TGTGCCAGTAGTATAAGGAAACCTAACTATGAC. Amino acids: CASSIRKPNYD. The whole CDR3 protein is CASSIRKPNYDYTF. V and J are TRBV19 and TRBJ1-2; D gene ambiguous. The CDR3 is cut off 3 residues early in the read; its end comes from the germline J gene. Per germline, CDR1 LNHDA and CDR2 SQIVND (reference sequence). The CDR3 spans 14 residues.

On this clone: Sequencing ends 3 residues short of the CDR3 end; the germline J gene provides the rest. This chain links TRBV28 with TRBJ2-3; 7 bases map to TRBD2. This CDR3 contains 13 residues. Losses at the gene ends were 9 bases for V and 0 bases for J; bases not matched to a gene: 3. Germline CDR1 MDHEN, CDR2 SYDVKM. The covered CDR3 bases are TGTGCCAGTGGCGGGAGCAGCACAGATACG. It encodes CASGGSSTDT. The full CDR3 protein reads CASGGSSTDTQYF.

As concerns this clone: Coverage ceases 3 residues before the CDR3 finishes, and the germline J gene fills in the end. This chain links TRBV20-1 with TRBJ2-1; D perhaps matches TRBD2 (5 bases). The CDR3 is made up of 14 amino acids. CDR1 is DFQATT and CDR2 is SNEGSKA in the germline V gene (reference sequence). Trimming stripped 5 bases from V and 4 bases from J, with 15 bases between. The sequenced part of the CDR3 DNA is TGCAGTGCTCGACCGGCGGGTCTTTACAATGAG. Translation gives CSARPAGLYNE. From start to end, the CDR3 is CSARPAGLYNEQFF.

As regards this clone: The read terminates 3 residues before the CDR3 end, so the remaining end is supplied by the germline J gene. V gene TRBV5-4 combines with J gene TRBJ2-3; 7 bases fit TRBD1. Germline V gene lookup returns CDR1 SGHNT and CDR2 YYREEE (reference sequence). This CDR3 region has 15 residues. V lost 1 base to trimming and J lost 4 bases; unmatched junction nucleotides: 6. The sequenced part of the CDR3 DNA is TGTGCCAGCAGCTTGAGAGGGGGCAGGGCAGATACG. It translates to CASSLRGGRADT. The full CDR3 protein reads CASSLRGGRADTQYF.

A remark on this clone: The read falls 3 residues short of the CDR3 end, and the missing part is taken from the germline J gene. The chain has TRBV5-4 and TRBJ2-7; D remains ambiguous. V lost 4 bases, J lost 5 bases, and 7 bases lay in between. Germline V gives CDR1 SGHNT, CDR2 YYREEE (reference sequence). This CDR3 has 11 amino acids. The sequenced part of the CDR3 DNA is TGTGCCAGCAGCCAATACAACGAG. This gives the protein CASSQYNE. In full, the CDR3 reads CASSQYNEQYF.

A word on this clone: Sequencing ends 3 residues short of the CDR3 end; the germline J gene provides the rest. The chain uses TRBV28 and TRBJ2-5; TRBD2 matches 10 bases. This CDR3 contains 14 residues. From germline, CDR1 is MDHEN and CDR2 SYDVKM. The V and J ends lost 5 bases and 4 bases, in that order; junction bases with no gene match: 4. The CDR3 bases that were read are TGTGCCAGCAGTGAAACTAGCGGGGTAGAGACC. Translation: CASSETSGVET. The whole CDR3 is CASSETSGVETQYF.

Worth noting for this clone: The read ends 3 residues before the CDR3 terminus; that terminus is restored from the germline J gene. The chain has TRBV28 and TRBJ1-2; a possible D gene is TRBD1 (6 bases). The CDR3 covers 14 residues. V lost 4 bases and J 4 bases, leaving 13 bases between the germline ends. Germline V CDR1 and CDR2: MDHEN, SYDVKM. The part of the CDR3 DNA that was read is TGTGCCAGCAGTTCACTAACAGGGAGCTATGGC. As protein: CASSSLTGSYG. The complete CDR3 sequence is CASSSLTGSYGYTF.

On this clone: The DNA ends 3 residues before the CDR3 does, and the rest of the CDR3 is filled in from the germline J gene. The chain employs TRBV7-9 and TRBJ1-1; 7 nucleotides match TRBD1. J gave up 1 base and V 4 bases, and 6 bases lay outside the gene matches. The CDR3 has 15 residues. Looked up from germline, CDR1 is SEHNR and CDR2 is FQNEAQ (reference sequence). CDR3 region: CASSSGQLRNTEAFF. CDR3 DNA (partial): TGTGCCAGCAGCTCGGGACAGCTAAGGAACACTGAA.